This T cell receptor (beta chain) came from a study of blood T cells in healthy people across ages. As for the study in general: Researchers report that template switching captured about one barcoded beta molecule per two T cells.

Germline V gives CDR1 MNHEY, CDR2 SVGEGT. V lost 4 bases, J lost 4 bases, and 20 bases lay in between. The CDR3 runs 16 residues. Overall study results and limits: Comparison with aged donors showed that long-lived donors had more naive CD4+ cells and higher diversity.

It was with a sample-barcoded 5' primer and a J-beta primer mix that a second PCR of roughly 7 to 12 cycles was run. TCRdb processed the 5' RACE reads anew with MiXCR; each CDR3 protein has one entry. This sample has about 1.7 million distinct CDR3 sequences, with over 25% found just once. Many counts were recorded for this clonotype. No antigen is known for it. The source material was blood. The chain recombines TRBV6-2 or TRBV6-3 with TRBJ2-7, with TRBD2 as a possible D gene (7 bases). The source of this sequence is a woman between 25 and 40 years old in good health. The CDR3 protein is CASSWGAAGPPYEQYF. CDR3 DNA sequence: TGTGCCAGCAGTTGGGGGGCAGCGGGACCTCCGTACGAGCAGTACTTC.